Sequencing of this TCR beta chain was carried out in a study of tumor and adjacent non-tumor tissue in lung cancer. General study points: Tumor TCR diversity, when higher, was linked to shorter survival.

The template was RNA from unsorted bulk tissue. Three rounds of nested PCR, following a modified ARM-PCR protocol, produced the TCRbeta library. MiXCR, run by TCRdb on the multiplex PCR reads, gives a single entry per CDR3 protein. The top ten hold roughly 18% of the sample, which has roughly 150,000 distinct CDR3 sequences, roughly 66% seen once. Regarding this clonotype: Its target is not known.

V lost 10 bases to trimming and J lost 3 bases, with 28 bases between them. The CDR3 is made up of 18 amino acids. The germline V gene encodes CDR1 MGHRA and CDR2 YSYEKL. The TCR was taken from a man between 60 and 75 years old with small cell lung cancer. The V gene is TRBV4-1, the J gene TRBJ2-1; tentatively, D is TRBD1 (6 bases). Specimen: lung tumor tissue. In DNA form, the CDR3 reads TGCGCCAACAGTCAAGATCTCCTGCCAGGGGCGGACTACAATGAGCAGTTCTTC. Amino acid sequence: CANSQDLLPGADYNEQFF.